Listed below are T cell receptor beta chains from one sample, sequenced in a study of blood T cell repertoires in COVID-19. Generated by immunoSEQ multiplex PCR, the TCRdb table keeps only in-frame clones and is missing some. Of about 150,000 clones listed, roughly three quarters are singletons. The specimen was PBMCs or T cells enriched from blood (not recorded which). These receptors originate from a woman aged 50 to 60 who had recovered from COVID-19. Both conserved end residues are part of each CDR3. A D gene is named only where the DNA matches it firmly. Size is stated for part of the rows, as once, few or many counts, or as a class when the clone is expanded.

clone size	D gene	V gene	J gene	CDR3 DNA	CDR3 protein
.	TRBD1	TRBV27	TRBJ1-2	TGTGCCAGCAGTTTATCGGGGACAGACTATGGCTACACCTTC	CASSLSGTDYGYTF
.	TRBD2	TRBV7-2	TRBJ2-7	TGTGCCAGCAGCTTTCAGCGGGGGGCCTACGAGCAGTACTTC	CASSFQRGAYEQYF
few	TRBD2	TRBV11-2	TRBJ2-3	TGTGCCAGCAGTGGGACTAGTCTAGATACGCAGTATTTT	CASSGTSLDTQYF
.	.	TRBV11-3	TRBJ1-1	TGTGCCAGCAGCGCGACAGGGAACACTGAAGCTTTCTTT	CASSATGNTEAFF
once	TRBD2	TRBV24-1	TRBJ2-2	TGTGCCACCAGTGATTCTTGGGACAGTGGACTAGCGAGGAACACCGGGGAGCTGTTTTTT	CATSDSWDSGLARNTGELFF
few	TRBD1	TRBV6-1	TRBJ1-5	TGTGCCAGCAGTGAAGGTGGGACAGGGTCGGGCCAGTCCCAGCATTTT	CASSEGGTGSGQSQHF
.	TRBD1	TRBV5-1	TRBJ2-1	TGCGCCAGCAGCCGCGGGACAGGGTACAATGAGCAGTTCTTC	CASSRGTGYNEQFF
.	TRBD1	TRBV29-1	TRBJ2-2	TGCAGCGCCAGACAGGGTGTCGACACCGGGGAGCTGTTTTTT	CSARQGVDTGELFF
.	.	TRBV7-7	TRBJ2-2	TGTGCCAGCAGCTCGTCAGGGGCTGGCACCGGGGAGCTGTTTTTT	CASSSSGAGTGELFF
.	TRBD1	TRBV18	TRBJ1-3	TGTGCCAGCTCACCCCTCGGACAGGGGGTGAGAGGAAACACCATATATTTT	CASSPLGQGVRGNTIYF
.	TRBD1	TRBV24-1	TRBJ1-2	TGTGCCACCAGTGGGACAGGGGAATATGGCTACACCTTC	CATSGTGEYGYTF
.	.	TRBV2	TRBJ1-2	TGTGCCAGCAGAGTAGACGGGTCCTATGGCTACACCTTC	CASRVDGSYGYTF
.	TRBD1	TRBV4-1	TRBJ2-7	TGCGCCAGCAGCCAAGCGGGACAGGGTACCTACGAGCAGTACTTC	CASSQAGQGTYEQYF
.	.	TRBV6-5	TRBJ2-5	TGTGCCAGCAGTCCCGCGAGAGAGACCCAGTACTTC	CASSPARETQYF
.	TRBD1	TRBV28	TRBJ1-3	TGTGCCAGCAGTTTATTTCAGGGGGTCTCTGGAAACACCATATATTTT	CASSLFQGVSGNTIYF
once	.	TRBV6-5	TRBJ2-3	TGTGCCAGCAGAGGAGGGTGGCCTAGCACAGATACGCAGTATTTT	CASRGGWPSTDTQYF
.	.	TRBV20-1	TRBJ1-5	TGCAGTGCTAGTACCAGGAGCAATCAGCCCCAGCATTTT	CSASTRSNQPQHF
few	TRBD2	TRBV7-9	TRBJ2-1	TGTGCCAGCAGCTTATCACTAGCGGGGAGTTACAATGAGCAGTTCTTC	CASSLSLAGSYNEQFF
.	.	TRBV3-1/TRBV3-2	TRBJ1-4	TGTGCCAGCAGCCAAGAGAGGACTAATGAAAAACTGTTTTTT	CASSQERTNEKLFF
.	TRBD2	TRBV2	TRBJ2-5	TGTGCCAGCAGTGGTGTCACCGGGGGGGAGACCCAGTACTTC	CASSGVTGGETQYF
.	.	TRBV4-2	TRBJ1-1	TGTGCCAGCAGCCAAGAAAGTTTGGACAGCCTGAACACTGAAGCTTTCTTT	CASSQESLDSLNTEAFF
.	.	TRBV3-1/TRBV3-2	TRBJ1-1	TGTGCCAGCAGGTGGAGGGGAGGTTCCACTGAAGCTTTCTTT	CASRWRGGSTEAFF
.	.	TRBV2	TRBJ1-5	TGTGCCAGCAGCGGGATCAATAGCAATCAGCCCCAGCATTTT	CASSGINSNQPQHF
.	TRBD1	TRBV14	TRBJ1-6	TGTGCCAGCAGCCAGGCCCCCGGGACAGGGCTATACTATAATTCACCCCTCCACTTT	CASSQAPGTGLYYNSPLHF
.	.	TRBV6-5	TRBJ2-7	TGTGCCAGCAACGACTGGGACAACCGCGACGAGCAGTACTTC	CASNDWDNRDEQYF
.	TRBD1	TRBV9	TRBJ1-4	TGTGCCAGCAGCGACCAGGGGGCGGGTAATGAAAAACTGTTTTTT	CASSDQGAGNEKLFF
few	.	TRBV3-1/TRBV3-2	TRBJ1-6	TGTGCCAGCAGGACATCTGGGTCACCCCTCCACTTT	CASRTSGSPLHF
.	.	TRBV6-5	TRBJ2-3	TGTGCCAGCAGTTACGAGTACCGTGGCACAGATACGCAGTATTTT	CASSYEYRGTDTQYF
.	.	TRBV11-3	TRBJ2-3	TGTGCCAGCAGCTTAGGACGGAGTTTCACAGATACGCAGTATTTT	CASSLGRSFTDTQYF
.	.	TRBV18	TRBJ1-5	TGTGCCAGCTCACCTATCCAGAACAATCAGCCCCAGCATTTT	CASSPIQNNQPQHF
few	.	TRBV29-1	TRBJ2-3	TGCAGCGTTGAAAAGGTGGGCGGCACAGATACGCAGTATTTT	CSVEKVGGTDTQYF
.	.	TRBV12-3/TRBV12-4	TRBJ1-4	TGTGCCAGCAGCTTTGACAGGGAAAAACTGTTTTTT	CASSFDREKLFF
.	.	TRBV2	TRBJ2-7	TGTGCCAGCAGTGAAGACGCAGGGATCGGCTCCGAGCAGTACTTC	CASSEDAGIGSEQYF
.	TRBD1	TRBV28	TRBJ1-2	TGTGCCAGCAGTTTGATGAACAGGGGATACTATGGCTACACCTTC	CASSLMNRGYYGYTF
.	.	TRBV10-3	TRBJ1-5	TGTGCCATCAGTGAGTCAAGACAGGCCAATCAGCCCCAGCATTTT	CAISESRQANQPQHF
.	.	TRBV7-2	TRBJ2-7	TGTGCCAGCAGCCTCGGGGTGGAGAGCTCCTACGAGCAGTACTTC	CASSLGVESSYEQYF
.	.	TRBV2	TRBJ2-1	TGTGCCAGCACGGGGAGGACATCGGGCTCCTACAATGAGCAGTTCTTC	CASTGRTSGSYNEQFF
.	TRBD1	TRBV2	TRBJ1-5	TGTGCCAGCAGACAGGGGGCGATTCGGGATCAGCCCCAGCATTTT	CASRQGAIRDQPQHF
.	.	TRBV2	TRBJ2-4	TGTGCCAGCACGCAGGAGGTAGCCAAAAACATTCAGTACTTC	CASTQEVAKNIQYF
once	.	TRBV5-1	TRBJ1-5	TGCGCCAGCAGCCCCACGGGTACAAATCAGCCCCAGCATTTT	CASSPTGTNQPQHF
.	TRBD1	TRBV19	TRBJ2-7	TGTGCCAGTAGTAAGGACAGGGGGCTCGCCTACGAGCAGTACTTC	CASSKDRGLAYEQYF
.	.	TRBV24-1	TRBJ2-1	TGTGCCACCAGTGATTTGCCTCGGGGGAACTACAATGAGCAGTTCTTC	CATSDLPRGNYNEQFF
few	.	TRBV7-8	TRBJ1-3	TGTGCCAGCAGCTCACAGGGTGTCCTCTCTGGAAACACCATATATTTT	CASSSQGVLSGNTIYF
.	.	TRBV5-4	TRBJ1-1	TGTGCCAGCACCCCAGGAGGACGGATGAACACTGAAGCTTTCTTT	CASTPGGRMNTEAFF
.	TRBD1	TRBV30	TRBJ1-4	TGTGCCTGGAGCTCGAGGACAGGGTATTACGAAAAACTGTTTTTT	CAWSSRTGYYEKLFF
.	TRBD1	TRBV10-3	TRBJ1-2	TGTGCCATCACTTCAGGGGGGAGTTTTAACTATGGCTACACCTTC	CAITSGGSFNYGYTF
once	TRBD1	TRBV2	TRBJ2-3	TGTGCCAGCAGAGGACAGGGTGGGACAGATACGCAGTATTTT	CASRGQGGTDTQYF
.	TRBD1	TRBV23-1	TRBJ1-5	TGCGCCAGCCGCGGACAGGGAAGGAATCAGCCCCAGCATTTT	CASRGQGRNQPQHF
.	.	TRBV30	TRBJ1-1	TGTGCTGTGAGAGACGGGAGGAACACTGAAGCTTTCTTT	CAVRDGRNTEAFF
.	.	TRBV28	TRBJ1-2	TGTGCCAGCAGTTTAGGGCGAGGCTACACCTTC	CASSLGRGYTF
.	TRBD1	TRBV18	TRBJ1-3	TGTGCCAGCTCACCATGGACAGGAACCTCTGGAAACACCATATATTTT	CASSPWTGTSGNTIYF
.	.	TRBV6-5	TRBJ1-2	TGTGCCAGCAGGAACGGGAAAAACTATGGCTACACCTTC	CASRNGKNYGYTF
.	TRBD1	TRBV2	TRBJ1-5	TGTGCCAGCAGGGGTGGGACAGGGAGTGCTCAGCCCCAGCATTTT	CASRGGTGSAQPQHF
.	TRBD1	TRBV29-1	TRBJ1-2	TGCAGCTCTGAGGGGGACAGGCACCAAGGTGGCTACACCTTC	CSSEGDRHQGGYTF
few	.	TRBV2	TRBJ2-5	TGTGCCAGCACCCGGCGGCTACTCCAAGAGACCCAGTACTTC	CASTRRLLQETQYF
.	TRBD2	TRBV7-6	TRBJ2-5	TGTGCCAGCAGACCCTATAGCGGGGAAATAGAGACCCAGTACTTC	CASRPYSGEIETQYF
.	.	TRBV18	TRBJ1-2	TGTGCCAGCTCTCCTCCCCGGGGGGCTGGAGGCTACACCTTC	CASSPPRGAGGYTF